The 5 T cell receptor beta chains in this list originate from one sample, sequenced in a study of blood T cell repertoires in COVID-19. The protocol was immunoSEQ multiplex PCR, while the TCRdb copy is restricted to in-frame clones and leaves out a portion. Of 150,000 to 200,000 clones listed, roughly 80% were seen once; the top ten hold 7%. Sequenced material: peripheral blood. The receptors here all came from a woman aged 40 to 49 with COVID-19, enrolled during active disease.

V and J are TRBV5-4 and TRBJ2-1; 8 nucleotides match TRBD2. The CDR3 runs to 15 residues. The junction had 17 bases not matched to a gene; V was cut back by 9 bases and J by 9 bases. Germline V gene sequence: CDR1 SGHNT, CDR2 YYREEE (reference sequence). The CDR3 DNA reads TGTGCCATAGTCCTCAAGGCGGGAGGAGAACGTGAGCAGTTCTTC. It specifies CAIVLKAGGEREQFF.

The chain employs TRBV5-4 and TRBJ2-1; a weak D match, TRBD2 (6 bases). The germline V and J ends were trimmed by 0 bases and 9 bases, with 16 bases remaining between them. Germline assignment: CDR1 SGHNT and CDR2 YYREEE (reference sequence). The CDR3 spans 15 residues. The CDR3 protein is CASSLAAGSQAEQFF. DNA for the CDR3: TGTGCCAGCAGCTTGGCCGCGGGGTCTCAGGCTGAGCAGTTCTTC.

This rearrangement joins TRBV11-2 to TRBJ2-2, with TRBD2 matching 11 bases. Per germline, CDR1 SGHAT and CDR2 FQNNGV. The CDR3 runs to 20 residues. V lost 0 bases, J lost 4 bases, and 13 bases stayed unmatched. The CDR3 loop reads CASSLDRSLAGGSTTGELFF. In DNA form, the CDR3 reads TGTGCCAGCAGCTTAGATCGTAGTCTAGCGGGGGGTTCTACCACCGGGGAGCTGTTTTTT.

V is TRBV5-6 and J is TRBJ2-7; D is perhaps TRBD2 (7 bases). CDR1 is SGHDT and CDR2 is YYEEEE in the germline V gene. The CDR3 runs 14 residues. V lost 4 bases and J 4 bases, leaving 15 bases between the germline ends. CDR3 amino acids: CASSTGGPGYEQYF. The CDR3 DNA reads TGTGCCAGCAGCACGGGGGGCCCAGGGTACGAGCAGTACTTC.

V is TRBV2 and J is TRBJ2-3, with D maybe TRBD1 (8 bases). Germline loops: CDR1 SNHLY, CDR2 FYNNEI. V dropped 6 bases and J dropped 1 base, with 14 bases sitting between them. The CDR3 loop spans 15 amino acids. The CDR3 DNA reads TGTGCCAGCAGCAAACAGGGGGGGGGCACAGATACGCAGTATTTT. As protein: CASSKQGGGTDTQYF.